These 30 T cell receptor beta chains came from one sample sequenced in a study of PD-1 blockade in classical Hodgkin lymphoma. The repertoire was sequenced with immunoSEQ multiplex PCR; TCRdb's copy has only in-frame clones and lacks some. Here the sample spans about 59,000 clones, more than 75% being singletons. All patients experienced relapse after autologous stem cell transplantation, and brentuximab vedotin exposure was variable. The source was peripheral blood mononuclear cells (PBMCs), collected at baseline. The receptors were gathered from a human donor with classical Hodgkin lymphoma.

For the CDR3, the DNA is TGTGCCAGCAGCCCAGGGGTAGGGGGCTGGTCTGAAGCTTTCTTT. Protein product: CASSPGVGGWSEAFF. This chain connects TRBV7-2 to TRBJ1-1; the match to TRBD1 covers 7 bases. The CDR3 loop spans 15 amino acids. Unmatched junction bases numbered 12, after V lost 5 bases and J lost 6 bases. Germline values: CDR1 SGHTA, CDR2 FQGNSA.

The CDR3 nucleotides read TGTGCCAGCAGGCCGCCAGGACGGAAGAATCAGCCCCAGCATTTT. Protein: CASRPPGRKNQPQHF. J is TRBJ1-5 and V is TRBV6-4; D is unresolved. Germline loops: CDR1 MRHNA, CDR2 SNTAGT. The CDR3 has 15 amino acids. V was clipped by 6 bases and J by 4 bases, with 16 bases between them.

The rearrangement joins TRBV7-8 to TRBJ1-1; 9 bases map to TRBD1. This CDR3 is built from 14 residues. Germline CDR1 SGHVS, CDR2 FQNEAQ. V dropped 3 bases and J dropped 3; count of bases not matched to a gene: 2. CDR3 amino acids: CASSLTGGYTEAFF. Written as DNA, the CDR3 is TGTGCCAGCAGCTTGACAGGGGGATACACTGAAGCTTTCTTT.

The chain is built from TRBV9 and TRBJ1-6, with D uncertain. CDR1 is SGDLS, CDR2 YYNGEE, per germline. V lost 0 bases and J lost 9, with 13 bases in between. CDR3 length: 15 amino acids. The CDR3 DNA is TGTGCCAGCAGCGTAGGCCCTCCGGGTGGTTCACCCCTCCACTTT. This sequence encodes CASSVGPPGGSPLHF.

The chain recombines TRBV27 with TRBJ2-1; 13 nucleotides line up with TRBD2. The CDR3 has 18 amino acids. J was trimmed by 4 bases and V by 3 bases; bases with no gene match: 9. Germline-derived CDR1 and CDR2 are MNHEY and SMNVEV (reference sequence). CDR3 sequence reads: CASSLADTSGRGYNEQFF. Written as DNA, the CDR3 is TGTGCCAGCAGTTTGGCAGATACTAGCGGGAGGGGGTACAATGAGCAGTTCTTC.

The gene calls are TRBV6-5 and TRBJ2-4; 7 positions match TRBD1. The CDR3 contains 15 residues. The V gene end was trimmed by 1 base and the J gene end by 3 bases; junction bases not matched to a gene: 3. In germline, CDR1 is MNHEY, CDR2 SVGAGI. The CDR3 sequence is CASSYYRDSKNIQYF. For the CDR3, the DNA is TGTGCCAGCAGTTACTACCGGGACAGCAAAAACATTCAGTACTTC.

This clone was recorded many times. This chain's CDR3 is CASTPQGGPPVGHDTQYF. CDR3 nucleotide sequence: TGTGCCAGCACCCCCCAGGGGGGCCCTCCTGTGGGGCATGATACGCAGTATTTT. The J gene is TRBJ2-3, the V gene TRBV7-2; D perhaps matches TRBD1 (7 bases). CDR1 and CDR2 (germline): SGHTA, FQGNSA. CDR3 length: 18 amino acids. Trimming took 7 bases from V and 6 from J, leaving 29 bases between them.

V and J are TRBV28 and TRBJ2-2; D unclear. This CDR3 spans 16 amino acids. Germline V CDR1 and CDR2: MDHEN, SYDVKM. V lost 1 base and J 0 bases, leaving 9 bases between the germline ends. The CDR3 here is CASSLYYSSNTGELFF. CDR3 bases: TGTGCCAGCAGTTTATATTACAGCTCGAACACCGGGGAGCTGTTTTTT.

The chain combines TRBV4-1 with TRBJ2-7; 8 bases agree with TRBD1. Germline CDR1 reads MGHRA; CDR2 reads YSYEKL. The V and J ends lost 5 bases and 7 bases, in that order; junction bases with no gene match: 13. CDR3 length: 15 amino acids. The CDR3 nucleotides are TGCGCCAGCAGCTACGGACAGGGAGCCCCCTGGGAGCAGTACTTC. As protein: CASSYGQGAPWEQYF.

The V and J genes are TRBV5-5 and TRBJ2-7, with TRBD2 matching over 10 bases. CDR1 and CDR2 (germline): SGHKS, YYEKEE (reference sequence). The CDR3 is made up of 15 amino acids. Trimming cost V 1 base and J 9 bases; bases outside gene matches: 10. The CDR3 loop reads CASSLLPGLAEGQYF. CDR3 DNA: TGTGCCAGCAGCTTGCTCCCTGGACTAGCGGAGGGGCAGTACTTC.

V is TRBV27 and J is TRBJ2-1, with D possibly being TRBD1 or TRBD2 (5 bases each). Germline loops: CDR1 MNHEY, CDR2 SMNVEV (reference sequence). V was clipped by 5 bases and J by 10 bases, with 9 bases between them. The CDR3 has 11 amino acids. CDR3 protein: CASSGGGEQFF. The CDR3 bases are TGTGCCAGCAGTGGGGGTGGCGAGCAGTTCTTC.

This clone was detected a few times. J is TRBJ2-5 and V is TRBV7-2, with no clear D. Germline values: CDR1 SGHTA, CDR2 FQGNSA. With 5 bases removed from V and 5 bases from J, the gap between germline ends came to 21 bases. The CDR3 runs 16 residues. The CDR3 spells CASSPDEYKTGETQYF. CDR3 nucleotide sequence: TGTGCCAGCAGCCCCGATGAGTATAAGACCGGGGAGACCCAGTACTTC.

The genes are TRBV7-3 and TRBJ2-3; 9 bases fit TRBD2. Germline CDR1 SGHTA, CDR2 FQGTGA. CDR3 length: 17 amino acids. V lost 1 base and J lost 0; bases outside the gene matches: 5. The CDR3 sequence is CASSLNPGLASTDTQYF. CDR3 sequence (DNA): TGTGCCAGCAGCTTAAACCCTGGACTAGCGAGCACAGATACGCAGTATTTT.

The chain employs TRBV2 and TRBJ1-4; tentatively, D is TRBD1 (6 bases). This CDR3 contains 17 residues. Per germline, CDR1 SNHLY and CDR2 FYNNEI. V gave up 2 bases and J gave up 2 bases, with 15 bases separating them. CDR3 protein: CASSERGRGRTNEKLFF. The CDR3 DNA reads TGTGCCAGCAGTGAAAGGGGCAGGGGAAGGACTAATGAAAAACTGTTTTTT.

The V gene is TRBV27, the J gene TRBJ1-2; 8 bases line up with TRBD1. The CDR3 runs to 17 residues. Per germline, CDR1 MNHEY and CDR2 SMNVEV (reference sequence). Trimming took 3 bases from V and 8 from J; bases not matched to a gene: 17. The DNA of the CDR3 is TGTGCCAGCAGTTTCAACACAGAGACAGGGGTATCGGCCGGCTACACCTTC. It yields the protein CASSFNTETGVSAGYTF.

This clone has a single count. The chain is built from TRBV28 and TRBJ1-2, with D uncertain. This CDR3 contains 15 residues. The ends were cut back, 6 bases at V and 3 bases at J, with 17 bases in the middle. The V gene's germline CDR1 is MDHEN and CDR2 SYDVKM. The CDR3 reads CASSARTKTYYGYTF. In DNA, the CDR3 is TGTGCCAGCAGCGCCAGAACCAAGACTTACTATGGCTACACCTTC.

The V and J genes are TRBV7-3 and TRBJ2-1; 12 bases map to TRBD2. The CDR3 runs 14 residues. Germline CDR1 reads SGHTA; CDR2 reads FQGTGA. The junction had 1 base not matched to a gene; V was cut back by 3 bases and J by 7 bases. The CDR3 DNA sequence: TGTGCCAGCAGCTTTGGGACTAGCGGGAATGAGCAGTTCTTC. Its translation is CASSFGTSGNEQFF. Variable domain in full (rest from reference TRBV7-3 and TRBJ2-1): GAGVSQTPSNKVTEKGKYVELRCDPISGHTALYWYRQSLGQGPEFLIYFQGTGAADDSGLPNDRFFAVRPEGSVSTLKIQRTERGDSAVYLCASSFGTSGNEQFFGPGTRLTVL.

This sequence joins TRBV19 and TRBJ2-2, with 10 bases matching TRBD2. Germline V gene lookup returns CDR1 LNHDA and CDR2 SQIVND (reference sequence). This CDR3 contains 14 residues. The J segment lost 6 bases and the V segment lost 3 bases, leaving 1 base of the junction unmatched. This CDR3 reads CASSILAGAGELFF. CDR3 DNA sequence: TGTGCCAGTAGTATCCTAGCGGGAGCCGGGGAGCTGTTTTTT.

V is TRBV28 and J is TRBJ2-3; no clear D. The CDR3 extends over 14 amino acids. CDR1 is MDHEN, CDR2 SYDVKM, per germline. V shed 3 bases and J shed 2 bases, with 9 bases lying between them. DNA of the CDR3: TGTGCCAGCAGTTTTCTCGGGCCCACAGATACGCAGTATTTT. Encoded protein: CASSFLGPTDTQYF.

This clone was seen once. The chain is built from TRBV6-1 and TRBJ2-1; 7 nucleotides match TRBD2. Germline V gene data show CDR1 as MNHNS and CDR2 as SASEGT. The V and J ends lost 2 bases and 0 bases, in that order; junction bases with no gene match: 4. This CDR3 is built from 16 residues. CDR3 in DNA: TGTGCCAGCAGTGAATGGCGGGGGAGCTCCTACAATGAGCAGTTCTTC. The encoded protein is CASSEWRGSSYNEQFF.

The chain couples TRBV10-2 to TRBJ1-2; TRBD1 might be the D (5 bases). The CDR3 sequence is 15 residues long. The V end was cut by 3 bases, the J end by 4 bases, with 15 bases between. The germline CDR1 and CDR2 sequences are WSHSY and SAAADI. The CDR3 protein is CASSDPGGGVYGYTF. DNA of the CDR3: TGCGCCAGCAGTGACCCGGGGGGGGGAGTCTATGGCTACACCTTC.

J is TRBJ2-3 and V is TRBV14; maybe TRBD1 (6 bases). The CDR3 runs 14 residues. Trimming removed 2 bases from V and 3 bases from J, with 9 bases in between. Germline V gene lookup returns CDR1 SGHDN and CDR2 FVKESK. CDR3: CASSQTGLTDTQYF. The CDR3 coding sequence is TGTGCCAGCAGCCAAACAGGGCTGACAGATACGCAGTATTTT.

The chain uses TRBV6-5 and TRBJ2-1; D is unresolved. The CDR3 is 13 residues long. The ends were cut back, 8 bases at V and 7 bases at J, with 15 bases in the middle. Germline CDR1 and CDR2: MNHEY and SVGAGI. The CDR3 coding sequence is TGTGCCAGCTCCATTGCCCCGCCAAATGAGCAGTTCTTC. Its protein is CASSIAPPNEQFF.

In DNA, the CDR3 is TGTGCCAGCAGATGGACAGGGGCCTACGAGCAGTACTTC. Amino acids: CASRWTGAYEQYF. The chain recombines TRBV27 with TRBJ2-7; 9 bases fit TRBD1. The CDR3 consists of 13 residues. Germline CDR1 reads MNHEY; CDR2 reads SMNVEV (reference sequence). Unmatched junction bases numbered 2, after V lost 6 bases and J lost 2 bases.

V usage is TRBV10-3 and J usage is TRBJ2-7, with 9 bases fitting TRBD2. Germline loops: CDR1 ENHRY, CDR2 SYGVKD. Trimming at V came to 3 bases and at J to 0 bases, leaving 12 bases not matched to a gene. This CDR3 has 18 residues. The CDR3 region has the DNA TGTGCCATCAGTGACCAGCGGGGTAGCGGGAGTCACTCCTACGAGCAGTACTTC. This translates into CAISDQRGSGSHSYEQYF.

This clone has only one observation. The chain recombines TRBV10-2 with TRBJ1-2; the D gene is possibly TRBD1 (5 bases). Germline lookup yields CDR1 WSHSY and CDR2 SAAADI. Trimming pared 6 bases from V and 5 bases from J, leaving 16 bases between. This CDR3 spans 14 amino acids. The CDR3 spells CASSPGLGRYGYTF. The DNA of the CDR3 is TGCGCCAGCAGCCCAGGGCTAGGGAGGTATGGCTACACCTTC.

The V gene is TRBV10-3, the J gene TRBJ2-3; 10 bases are a match to TRBD1. CDR1 and CDR2 (germline): ENHRY, SYGVKD. J was trimmed by 4 bases and V by 5 bases; bases with no gene match: 6. This CDR3 region has 15 residues. Written as DNA, the CDR3 is TGTGCCATCAGTCCCGGGACAGGGGCCGCAGATACGCAGTATTTT. It is translated as CAISPGTGAADTQYF.

V usage is TRBV7-9 and J usage is TRBJ2-7; TRBD1 might be the D (6 bases). The CDR3 loop spans 13 amino acids. The germline gives CDR1 SEHNR, CDR2 FQNEAQ (reference sequence). Trimming pared 3 bases from V and 3 bases from J, leaving 9 bases between. The CDR3 protein is CASSFPTGYEQYF. The CDR3 DNA sequence: TGTGCCAGCAGCTTCCCGACAGGCTACGAGCAGTACTTC.

The CDR3 reads CATSFGVSYEQYF. The CDR3 DNA reads TGTGCGACCAGCTTTGGGGTTTCCTACGAGCAGTACTTC. The chain employs TRBV19 and TRBJ2-7; no clear D gene. Per germline, CDR1 LNHDA and CDR2 SQIVND (reference sequence). The CDR3 contains 13 residues.

This chain uses TRBV6-5 with TRBJ1-3; D is unclear. CDR3 length: 16 amino acids. Trimming removed 4 bases from V and 4 bases from J, with 17 bases in between. The germline V gene encodes CDR1 MNHEY and CDR2 SVGAGI. The CDR3 spells CASSSAHPLAGNTIYF. The DNA of the CDR3 is TGTGCCAGCAGTTCCGCCCACCCATTGGCGGGAAACACCATATATTTT.